This is a list of T cell receptor beta chains from one sample in a study of blood T cell repertoires in COVID-19. Here immunoSEQ multiplex PCR was the method, and the copy in TCRdb shows in-frame clones only, minus some. Of fewer than 200,000 clones listed, roughly 86% were seen once; the top ten hold around 2.5%. Sequences were obtained from peripheral blood. All receptors derive from a man aged 35-49 years with active or convalescent COVID-19. CDR3s include the opening cysteine and the closing phenylalanine or tryptophan. Fields, in order: CDR3 protein, CDR3 DNA, V gene, clone size, J gene, D gene. The D gene is left open where the match is weak. Clone size is given for some rows only: seen once, a few or many times, or a class if the clone is expanded.

CDR3 protein: CASSILQGRYGYTF; CDR3 DNA: TGTGCCAGTAGTATCCTCCAGGGAAGGTATGGCTACACCTTC; V gene: TRBV19; clone size: -; J gene: TRBJ1-2; D gene: -
CDR3 protein: CASSEGEPYEQYF; CDR3 DNA: TGTGCCAGCAGCGAAGGAGAACCCTACGAGCAGTACTTC; V gene: TRBV9; clone size: -; J gene: TRBJ2-7; D gene: -
CDR3 protein: CASSWGGNQPQHF; CDR3 DNA: TGTGCCAGCAGTTGGGGGGGCAATCAGCCCCAGCATTTT; V gene: TRBV6-5; clone size: -; J gene: TRBJ1-5; D gene: -
CDR3 protein: CASSTSTGVNQPQHF; CDR3 DNA: TGTGCCAGTAGTACATCGACAGGGGTAAATCAGCCCCAGCATTTT; V gene: TRBV19; clone size: -; J gene: TRBJ1-5; D gene: TRBD1
CDR3 protein: CASRPTGTPNGAEAFF; CDR3 DNA: TGCGCCAGCAGGCCGACCGGGACACCAAACGGGGCCGAAGCTTTCTTT; V gene: TRBV5-1; clone size: -; J gene: TRBJ1-1; D gene: -
CDR3 protein: CASSLSGGTEKLFF; CDR3 DNA: TGTGCCAGCAGCTTATCGGGGGGAACTGAAAAACTGTTTTTT; V gene: TRBV11-3; clone size: -; J gene: TRBJ1-4; D gene: -
CDR3 protein: CASSLNSNEQYF; CDR3 DNA: TGTGCCAGCAGCTTGAACTCCAACGAGCAGTACTTC; V gene: TRBV5-4; clone size: -; J gene: TRBJ2-7; D gene: -
CDR3 protein: CASSPPQGINYGYTF; CDR3 DNA: TGTGCCAGCTCACCACCGCAGGGCATTAACTATGGCTACACCTTC; V gene: TRBV18; clone size: -; J gene: TRBJ1-2; D gene: -
CDR3 protein: CASSWGGHSSYEQYF; CDR3 DNA: TGTGCCAGCAGCTGGGGGGGGCACAGCTCCTACGAGCAGTACTTC; V gene: TRBV5-5; clone size: -; J gene: TRBJ2-7; D gene: -
CDR3 protein: CASSQETRGFVPLHF; CDR3 DNA: TGCGCCAGCAGCCAAGAAACCAGGGGGTTTGTTCCCCTCCACTTT; V gene: TRBV4-3; clone size: -; J gene: TRBJ1-6; D gene: TRBD1
CDR3 protein: CASSPGTGTSGVEQYF; CDR3 DNA: TGTGCCAGCAGCCCAGGGACCGGGACTAGCGGGGTCGAGCAGTACTTC; V gene: TRBV7-8; clone size: -; J gene: TRBJ2-7; D gene: TRBD2
CDR3 protein: CASSYQGNSNEKLFF; CDR3 DNA: TGTGCCAGCAGTTACCAGGGTAATTCTAATGAAAAACTGTTTTTT; V gene: TRBV6-5; clone size: -; J gene: TRBJ1-4; D gene: -
CDR3 protein: CASRAVGDSNQPQHF; CDR3 DNA: TGCGCCAGCAGGGCGGTAGGGGATAGCAATCAGCCCCAGCATTTT; V gene: TRBV4-1; clone size: -; J gene: TRBJ1-5; D gene: -
CDR3 protein: CASSYGQGSNQPQHF; CDR3 DNA: TGTGCCAGCAGCTACGGACAGGGAAGCAATCAGCCCCAGCATTTT; V gene: TRBV7-2; clone size: -; J gene: TRBJ1-5; D gene: TRBD1
CDR3 protein: CASSLEVAGDRADTQYF; CDR3 DNA: TGCGCCAGCAGCTTGGAGGTAGCGGGGGATAGGGCAGATACGCAGTATTTT; V gene: TRBV5-1; clone size: few; J gene: TRBJ2-3; D gene: TRBD2
CDR3 protein: CASNVAGSNYGYTF; CDR3 DNA: TGTGCCAGCAATGTGGCAGGCTCTAACTATGGCTACACCTTC; V gene: TRBV6-5; clone size: once; J gene: TRBJ1-2; D gene: -
CDR3 protein: CASSYTSGAYNEQFF; CDR3 DNA: TGTGCCAGCAGTTATACTAGCGGGGCTTACAATGAGCAGTTCTTC; V gene: TRBV6-6; clone size: -; J gene: TRBJ2-1; D gene: TRBD2
CDR3 protein: CASSTADHSPLHF; CDR3 DNA: TGTGCCAGCTCTACAGCGGACCACTCACCCCTCCACTTT; V gene: TRBV18; clone size: -; J gene: TRBJ1-6; D gene: -
CDR3 protein: CASRTLYRDRADYGYTF; CDR3 DNA: TGTGCCAGCAGGACCCTTTACCGGGACAGGGCCGACTATGGCTACACCTTC; V gene: TRBV2; clone size: -; J gene: TRBJ1-2; D gene: TRBD1
CDR3 protein: CATSREEVRGLSGTEAFF; CDR3 DNA: TGTGCCACCAGCAGAGAGGAGGTCAGGGGGCTTTCGGGAACTGAAGCTTTCTTT; V gene: TRBV15; clone size: -; J gene: TRBJ1-1; D gene: TRBD1
CDR3 protein: CASSVARGGTGYTF; CDR3 DNA: TGTGCCAGCAGCGTAGCCCGGGGAGGGACCGGCTACACCTTC; V gene: TRBV9; clone size: -; J gene: TRBJ1-2; D gene: -
CDR3 protein: CASSEGGDSNQPQHF; CDR3 DNA: TGTGCCAGCAGTGAAGGGGGGGATAGCAATCAGCCCCAGCATTTT; V gene: TRBV2; clone size: -; J gene: TRBJ1-5; D gene: -
CDR3 protein: CASSIGGRTNQPQHF; CDR3 DNA: TGTGCCAGCAGTATAGGGGGCCGTACCAATCAGCCCCAGCATTTT; V gene: TRBV27; clone size: -; J gene: TRBJ1-5; D gene: TRBD1
CDR3 protein: CASSYIAWPLETQYF; CDR3 DNA: TGTGCCAGCAGTTACATTGCATGGCCGTTAGAGACCCAGTACTTC; V gene: TRBV6-6; clone size: once; J gene: TRBJ2-5; D gene: -
CDR3 protein: CASSRGQTYGYTF; CDR3 DNA: TGCGCCAGCAGCCGTGGACAAACCTATGGCTACACCTTC; V gene: TRBV4-3; clone size: -; J gene: TRBJ1-2; D gene: -
CDR3 protein: CASSVGGGATGELFF; CDR3 DNA: TGTGCCAGCAGCGTAGGAGGAGGGGCCACCGGGGAGCTGTTTTTT; V gene: TRBV9; clone size: -; J gene: TRBJ2-2; D gene: -